This TCR beta chain was sequenced in a study of T-cell reconstitution after alpha-beta-depleted transplantation in children (dated by TCRdb to about 2016). In the study overall: The study quantitatively tracked T-cell immune reconstitution after TCRalphabeta/CD19-depleted allogeneic hematopoietic cell transplantation in children using TCR repertoire profiling. Overall results and qualifications from the work: The high TCRbeta diversity at day 60 in some patients was ascribed to recipient T cells and intrathymic progenitors that had survived conditioning. The frequencies of hyperexpanded clones fell over the following months, and after one year, T-cell counts and TCRbeta diversity were mostly attributed to newly produced T cells. About two months after transplant, the apparently early recovery of alphabetaT-cell counts reportedly depended on just several hundred clones that had expanded rapidly and came from non-depleted graft cells.

The treatment or condition label, as the study defines it: allogeneic hematopoietic cell transplantation with graft depleted of TCRalphabeta T cells and CD19 B cells. The children who served as transplant recipients had been given grafts of TCRalphabeta/CD19-depleted allogeneic hematopoietic cells. Library preparation used PCR. For sequencing, an Illumina HiSeq 2500 was employed. TCR libraries were prepared with molecular barcoding, using unique molecular identifiers to normalize TCRbeta repertoire quantification. The public reads were run again by TCRdb, first through fastp at Q25 and then through MiXCR, and only productive beta chains were kept. Here each entry gathers all rows of one CDR3 protein and keeps the most common genes and DNA. Within this sample are 180,000 or so distinct CDR3 sequences, with roughly 6.3% of them counted one time only. The ten biggest clones cover just over 4.5% of the sample.

Points on this clonotype: No antigen is known for it. No base qualities exist here, and no much larger clone lies one base off it.

The CDR3 goes from the cysteine to the phenylalanine over 12 residues. Left in the record is the CDR3 DNA by itself, 36 bases read in frame from the first base. In the germline V gene, CDR1 corresponds to SGHTA and CDR2 to FQGTGA. V was cut back by 6 bases and J by 8 bases, leaving a gap of 11 bases between them. The chain is assembled from TRBV7-3 and TRBJ2-1, with the identity of the D gene unclear. The sample consisted of PBMCs, taken before TCRalphabeta/CD19-depleted stem cell transplant. The clonotype comes from a girl under three years old with combined immunodeficiency, due to receive a stem cell transplant. The CDR3 corresponds to CASSLTPDEQFF. The DNA is as follows: TGTGCCAGCAGTCTTACACCAGATGAGCAGTTCTTC.